This TCR beta chain is drawn from a study of diagnostic markers for celiac disease (dated by TCRdb to between 2020 and 2021). On this clonotype itself: What this receptor recognizes is not known.

There are 15 amino acids in the CDR3, from cysteine to phenylalanine inclusive. DNA was not recorded. CDR1 and CDR2 are drawn from the germline V gene: SGHRS, YFSETQ. The instrument was an Illumina MiSeq. TCRdb reprocessed the sequencing reads and holds a single record per CDR3 protein sequence, with no DNA. This sample's table carries 7,000 to 9,500 distinct CDR3 sequences. 5.5% to 7.5% of the sample comes from the top ten. The TCR comes from a human donor. This table probably holds off-target reads from a library built for another chain. In this chain, TRBV5-1 is recombined with TRBJ1-5; TCRdb designates TRBD1, a call that cannot be tested without DNA. Sequencing was performed on either unsorted cells or a sorted T cell fraction (not recorded which). The CDR3 sequence is CASSLEGHANQPQHF.